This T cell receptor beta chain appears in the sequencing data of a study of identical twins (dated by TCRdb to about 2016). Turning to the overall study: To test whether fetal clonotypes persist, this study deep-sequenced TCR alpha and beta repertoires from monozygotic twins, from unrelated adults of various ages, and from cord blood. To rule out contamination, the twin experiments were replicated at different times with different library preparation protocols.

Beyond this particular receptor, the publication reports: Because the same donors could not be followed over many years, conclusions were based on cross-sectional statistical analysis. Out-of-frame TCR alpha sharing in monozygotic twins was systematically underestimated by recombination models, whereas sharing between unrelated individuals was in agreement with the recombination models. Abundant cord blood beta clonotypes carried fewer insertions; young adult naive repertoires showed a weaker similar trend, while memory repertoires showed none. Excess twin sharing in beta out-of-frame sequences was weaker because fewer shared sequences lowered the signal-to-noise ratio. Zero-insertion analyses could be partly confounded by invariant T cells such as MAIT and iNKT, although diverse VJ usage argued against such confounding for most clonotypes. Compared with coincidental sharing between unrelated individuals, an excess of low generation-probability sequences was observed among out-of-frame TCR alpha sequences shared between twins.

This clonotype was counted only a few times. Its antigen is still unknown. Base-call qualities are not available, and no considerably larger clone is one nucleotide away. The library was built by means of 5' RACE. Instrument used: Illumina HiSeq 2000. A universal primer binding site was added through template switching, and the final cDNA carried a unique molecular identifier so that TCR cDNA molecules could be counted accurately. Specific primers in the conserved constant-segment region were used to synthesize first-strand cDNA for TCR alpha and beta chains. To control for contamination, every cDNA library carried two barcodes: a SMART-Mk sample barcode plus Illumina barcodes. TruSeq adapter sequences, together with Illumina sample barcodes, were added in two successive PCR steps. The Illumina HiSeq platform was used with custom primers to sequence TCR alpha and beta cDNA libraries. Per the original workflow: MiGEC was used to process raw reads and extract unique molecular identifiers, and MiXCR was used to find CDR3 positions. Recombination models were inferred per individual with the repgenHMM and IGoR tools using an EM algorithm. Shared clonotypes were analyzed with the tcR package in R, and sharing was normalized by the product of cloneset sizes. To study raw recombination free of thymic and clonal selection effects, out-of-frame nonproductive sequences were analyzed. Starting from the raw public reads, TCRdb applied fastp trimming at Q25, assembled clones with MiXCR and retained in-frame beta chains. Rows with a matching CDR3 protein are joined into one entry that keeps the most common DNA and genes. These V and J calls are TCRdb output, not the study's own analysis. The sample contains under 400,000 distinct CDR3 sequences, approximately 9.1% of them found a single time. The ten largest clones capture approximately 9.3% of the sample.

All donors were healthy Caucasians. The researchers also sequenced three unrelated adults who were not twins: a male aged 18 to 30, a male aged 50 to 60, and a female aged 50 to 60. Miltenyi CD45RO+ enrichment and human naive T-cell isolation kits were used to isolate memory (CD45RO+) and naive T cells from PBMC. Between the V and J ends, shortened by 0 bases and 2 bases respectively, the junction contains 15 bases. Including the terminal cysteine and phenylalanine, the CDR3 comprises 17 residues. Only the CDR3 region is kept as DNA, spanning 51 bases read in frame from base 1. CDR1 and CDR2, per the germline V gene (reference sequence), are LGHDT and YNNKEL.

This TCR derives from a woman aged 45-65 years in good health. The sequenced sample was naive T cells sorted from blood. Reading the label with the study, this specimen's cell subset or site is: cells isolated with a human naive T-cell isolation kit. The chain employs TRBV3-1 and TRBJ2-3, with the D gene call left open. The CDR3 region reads CASSQEMDRPPTDTQYF. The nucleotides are TGTGCCAGCAGCCAAGAAATGGATAGGCCTCCCACAGATACGCAGTATTTT.